Below are 32 T cell receptor beta chains sequenced from a single sample in a study of cytomegalovirus exposure and HLA in healthy donors. Researchers ran the PCR with 60 Vbeta and 13 Jbeta primers. Clones were sequenced by immunoSEQ multiplex PCR, and TCRdb holds only the in-frame ones, with some missing. The sample carries about 150,000 clones, about 64% recorded once. The source material was PBMCs. The receptors here all came from a woman aged 55-70 years in good health and CMV-seropositive.

This rearrangement joins TRBV28 to TRBJ2-7, with a tentative D call TRBD1 (5 bases). Trimming left V 4 bases short and J 7 bases short, with 8 bases between. This CDR3 has 11 amino acids. Germline V gene lookup returns CDR1 MDHEN and CDR2 SYDVKM. Here the CDR3 reads CASSWTREQYF. As DNA, the CDR3 is TGTGCCAGCAGTTGGACAAGAGAGCAGTACTTC.

J is TRBJ2-1 and V is TRBV4-3, with TRBD1 identical over 7 bases. The CDR3 is 15 residues long. Germline V gives CDR1 LGHNA, CDR2 YSLEER. V was pared by 1 base and J by 5 bases, with 5 bases of the junction left unmatched. Here the CDR3 reads CASSQGTQGNNEQFF. CDR3 sequence (DNA): TGCGCCAGCAGCCAAGGAACACAGGGGAACAATGAGCAGTTCTTC.

The genes are TRBV4-1 and TRBJ1-5; no clear D gene. V lost 1 base, J lost 0 bases, and 7 bases lay in between. The CDR3 contains 15 residues. Germline CDR1 reads MGHRA; CDR2 reads YSYEKL. CDR3 protein: CASSQVSYSNQPQHF. The CDR3, as DNA: TGCGCCAGCAGCCAAGTGAGTTATAGCAATCAGCCCCAGCATTTT.

The chain is built from TRBV19 and TRBJ1-2; no firm D call. The CDR3 is 13 amino acids. V lost 3 bases, J lost 2 bases, and 7 bases lay in between. CDR1 is LNHDA and CDR2 is SQIVND in the germline V gene (reference sequence). The CDR3 region has the DNA TGTGCCAGTAGTATTCCCTCGAACTATGGCTACACCTTC. Translating gives CASSIPSNYGYTF.

The rearrangement joins TRBV4-1 to TRBJ1-5, with TRBD1 matching over 7 bases. With V trimmed by 2 bases and J by 0 bases, 16 bases remained unmatched. The germline gives CDR1 MGHRA, CDR2 YSYEKL. The CDR3 totals 20 residues. The CDR3 nucleotides are TGCGCCAGCAGCCAACGGCCCCGGACAGGCGAAACCTATAGCAATCAGCCCCAGCATTTT. It translates to CASSQRPRTGETYSNQPQHF.

The count of this clone is one. The chain uses TRBV10-2 and TRBJ2-1; the D gene is possibly TRBD1 (5 bases). Germline lookup yields CDR1 WSHSY and CDR2 SAAADI. V gave up 4 bases and J gave up 7 bases, with 14 bases separating them. The CDR3 spans 14 residues. This CDR3 reads CASSVLRVWNEQFF. As DNA, the CDR3 is TGCGCCAGCAGTGTCCTCAGGGTTTGGAATGAGCAGTTCTTC.

The chain carries TRBV28 and TRBJ2-7, with 11 bases fitting TRBD1. CDR3 length: 18 residues. The V segment lost 4 bases and the J segment 2 bases; nucleotides outside the gene matches: 13. Germline V lookup: CDR1 MDHEN, CDR2 SYDVKM. The CDR3 DNA reads TGTGCCAGCAGTTCCGGACAGGGGGCCTGGTCCGTTCCCTACGAGCAGTACTTC. Encoded protein: CASSSGQGAWSVPYEQYF.

This clone was counted a few times. The chain combines TRBV7-7 with TRBJ2-5; 9 nucleotides align to TRBD1. The trim removed 1 base at V and 6 bases at J, leaving 3 bases unmatched. Germline V gene lookup returns CDR1 SSHAT and CDR2 FNYEAQ (reference sequence). This CDR3 is built from 14 residues. CDR3 loop: CASSLGGTGKTQYF. The CDR3 DNA sequence: TGTGCCAGCAGCTTAGGTGGGACAGGGAAGACCCAGTACTTC.

The rearrangement links TRBV7-2 to TRBJ2-1; D possibly corresponds to TRBD2 (5 bases). Germline values: CDR1 SGHTA, CDR2 FQGNSA. V dropped 6 bases and J dropped 8 bases, with 5 bases sitting between them. This CDR3 is built from 10 residues. The CDR3 nucleotides read TGTGCCAGCAGGGGAGATGAGCAGTTCTTC. Residues: CASRGDEQFF.

This chain uses TRBV30 with TRBJ1-1; TRBD1 might be the D (5 bases). The CDR3 contains 13 residues. Germline CDR1 GTSNPN, CDR2 SVGIG (reference sequence). Trimming shortened V by 1 base and J by 0 bases, and 6 bases separated the two germline ends. The CDR3, as DNA: TGTGCCTGGAGTGGCAGGGTGAACACTGAAGCTTTCTTT. It codes for CAWSGRVNTEAFF.

The chain carries TRBV30 and TRBJ2-5; D uncertain. Germline V gene data show CDR1 as GTSNPN and CDR2 as SVGIG (reference sequence). The V end lost 3 bases, the J end lost 2 bases, and 7 bases lay between the germline ends. The CDR3 loop spans 12 amino acids. In DNA, the CDR3 is TGTGCCTGGAGGCACTTACAAGAGACCCAGTACTTC. It is translated as CAWRHLQETQYF.

The chain combines TRBV7-9 with TRBJ2-2, with D uncertain. The length of the CDR3 is 11 residues. V shed 2 bases and J shed 7 bases, with 2 bases lying between them. Germline CDR1 is SEHNR and CDR2 is FQNEAQ (reference sequence). This CDR3 reads CASSLLGELFF. DNA for the CDR3: TGTGCCAGCAGCTTACTCGGGGAGCTGTTTTTT. The variable domain in full, completed from reference TRBV7-9 and TRBJ2-2, reads DTGVSQNPRHKITKRGQNVTFRCDPISEHNRLYWYRQTLGQGPEFLTYFQNEAQLEKSRLLSDRFSAERPKGSFSTLEIQRTEQGDSAMYLCASSLLGELFFGEGSRLTVL.

The genes are TRBV4-1 and TRBJ1-2; D not certain. Trimming pared 0 bases from V and 7 bases from J, leaving 12 bases between. Per germline, CDR1 MGHRA and CDR2 YSYEKL. The CDR3 runs 14 residues. The CDR3 DNA sequence: TGCGCCAGCAGCCAAGACCGAGGATTCGGTGGCTACACCTTC. Protein sequence: CASSQDRGFGGYTF.

The genes are TRBV6-1 and TRBJ1-2, with TRBD1 matching over 10 bases. Germline lookup yields CDR1 MNHNS and CDR2 SASEGT. This CDR3 has 15 residues. The J segment lost 5 bases and the V segment lost 6 bases, leaving 9 bases of the junction unmatched. In nucleotides, the CDR3 is TGTGCCAGCAGCCTGACAGGGGGCGCGGGGTATGGCTACACCTTC. Residues: CASSLTGGAGYGYTF.

The rearrangement links TRBV29-1 to TRBJ2-2; D gene ambiguous. This CDR3 has 12 residues. V was cut by 6 bases and J by 3 bases, with 8 bases left in between. Looked up from germline, CDR1 is SQVTM and CDR2 is ANQGSEA. CDR3 in DNA: TGCAGCGTCCACGACTACACCGGGGAGCTGTTTTTT. As protein: CSVHDYTGELFF.

V usage is TRBV29-1 and J usage is TRBJ2-1; 8 bases line up with TRBD2. V lost 5 bases and J lost 7; bases outside the gene matches: 4. Germline CDR1 and CDR2: SQVTM and ANQGSEA. CDR3 length: 12 residues. Written as DNA, the CDR3 is TGCAGCGTTTCGGGACTAGGAAATGAGCAGTTCTTC. As protein: CSVSGLGNEQFF.

The chain employs TRBV5-4 and TRBJ2-1; 9 nucleotides align to TRBD2. The CDR3 is 16 amino acids. The V gene end was trimmed by 3 bases and the J gene end by 5 bases; junction bases not matched to a gene: 9. Germline V lookup: CDR1 SGHNT, CDR2 YYREEE (reference sequence). CDR3: CASSSGFVAGDNEQFF. CDR3 DNA sequence: TGTGCCAGCAGCTCTGGTTTTGTAGCGGGAGACAATGAGCAGTTCTTC.

This chain joins TRBV11-2 and TRBJ2-5, with a possible D match to TRBD1 (6 bases). The end of the DNA aligns better with TRBJ2-7, so the J call may be wrong. CDR3 length equals 15 residues. Germline assignment: CDR1 SGHAT and CDR2 FQNNGV. The CDR3 region has the DNA TGTGCCAGCAGCTCACAGGGCCCCTTGCTCTACGAGCAGTACTTC. Protein sequence: CASSSQGPLLYEQYF.

CDR3 nucleotide sequence: TGTGCCAGTACCCCTCGAGGTAGCGGTTACAATGAGCAGTTCTTC. Its translation is CASTPRGSGYNEQFF. The chain has TRBV19 and TRBJ2-1; D perhaps matches TRBD2 (6 bases). This CDR3 region has 15 residues. V was shortened by 7 bases and J by 4 bases, with 17 bases between the two germline ends. Germline CDR1 reads LNHDA; CDR2 reads SQIVND (reference sequence). The full variable domain, completed using reference TRBV19 and TRBJ2-1, is DGGITQSPKYLFRKEGQNVTLSCEQNLNHDAMYWYRQDPGQGLRLIYYSQIVNDFQKGDIAEGYSVSREKKESFPLTVTSAQKNPTAFYLCASTPRGSGYNEQFFGPGTRLTVL.

This clone has only a few counts. CDR3 DNA sequence: TGTGCCAGCAGCGCACAGACTAGCGGGAAAGAGACCCAGTACTTC. As protein: CASSAQTSGKETQYF. This sequence joins TRBV6-5 and TRBJ2-5; 11 bases align to TRBD2. Unmatched junction bases numbered 6, after V lost 6 bases and J lost 3 bases. CDR3 length: 15 amino acids. The germline V gene has CDR1 MNHEY and CDR2 SVGAGI.

This chain links TRBV7-9 with TRBJ2-7, with TRBD2 matching 8 bases. The ends lost 4 bases at V and 2 bases at J; junction bases unmatched: 7. Looked up from germline, CDR1 is SEHNR and CDR2 is FQNEAQ (reference sequence). This CDR3 has 15 amino acids. The CDR3 region has the DNA TGTGCCAGCAGCTCCCCGGGACTAGAAGCCTACGAGCAGTACTTC. It specifies CASSSPGLEAYEQYF.

Of note for this clone: The CDR3 does not end in the conserved phenylalanine or tryptophan, so this is likely a read error. J is TRBJ2-7 and V is TRBV2; TRBD2 matches at 7 bases. With 0 bases clipped from V and 2 bases from J, the junction kept 13 bases outside the gene matches. This CDR3 contains 18 residues. Per germline, CDR1 SNHLY and CDR2 FYNNEI. The chain's CDR3 is CASSEALRYSSGPYEQYL. The CDR3 DNA follows: TGTGCCAGCAGTGAAGCGCTTCGGTACTCTAGCGGACCCTACGAGCAGTACCTC.

The chain combines TRBV6-5 with TRBJ2-7; perhaps TRBD1 as D (5 bases). The germline CDR1 and CDR2 sequences are MNHEY and SVGAGI. This CDR3 is built from 12 residues. V was shortened by 6 bases and J by 1 base, with 7 bases between the two germline ends. CDR3 DNA: TGTGCCAGCAGGGACATGTCCTACGAGCAGTACTTC. Residues: CASRDMSYEQYF.

This chain links TRBV18 with TRBJ1-1; maybe TRBD1 (6 bases). CDR3 length equals 16 residues. The germline V and J ends were trimmed by 3 bases and 0 bases, with 14 bases remaining between them. Germline loops: CDR1 KGHSH, CDR2 LQKENI. The CDR3 bases are TGTGCCAGCTCACCGACACAGGGAGTAGTGAACACTGAAGCTTTCTTT. Protein product: CASSPTQGVVNTEAFF.

This chain connects TRBV28 to TRBJ1-4; a possible D gene is TRBD1 (5 bases). This CDR3 region has 11 residues. Between the trimmed V and J ends, which lost 5 bases and 8 bases, there was a span of 6 bases. Germline V gene data show CDR1 as MDHEN and CDR2 as SYDVKM. The CDR3, as DNA: TGTGCCAGCAGTCGACAGGAAAAACTGTTTTTT. Translated: CASSRQEKLFF.

The chain recombines TRBV19 with TRBJ1-6; 8 positions agree with TRBD1. Losses at the gene ends were 5 bases for V and 8 bases for J; bases not matched to a gene: 8. The CDR3 consists of 15 residues. Germline assignment: CDR1 LNHDA and CDR2 SQIVND (reference sequence). The CDR3 DNA reads TGTGCCAGTAGTCTCTGGACAGGGTTGGATTCACCCCTCCACTTT. This translates into CASSLWTGLDSPLHF.

This clone was counted only a few times. Mismatch with germline at one junction end may stem from a read error. The chain joins TRBV7-7 to TRBJ1-1, with 7 bases identical to TRBD1. CDR1 is SSHAT, CDR2 FNYEAQ, per germline (reference sequence). CDR3 length: 16 residues. CDR3 bases: TGTGCTAGCAGCACTCGGCCACAGGGGATGAACACTGAAGCTTTCTTT. The encoded protein is CASSTRPQGMNTEAFF.

The chain links TRBV28 to TRBJ2-7, with D tentatively TRBD1 (5 bases). The CDR3 has 15 amino acids. V was clipped by 3 bases and J by 1 base, with 13 bases between them. Per germline, CDR1 MDHEN and CDR2 SYDVKM. DNA for the CDR3: TGTGCCAGCAGTTTGAGGTCAGGGTGGTCCTACGAGCAGTACTTC. Translated: CASSLRSGWSYEQYF.

The V gene is TRBV4-1, the J gene TRBJ2-7; TRBD2 might be the D (5 bases). Trimming took off 3 bases at V and 5 bases at J, with 8 bases between the two ends. Germline values: CDR1 MGHRA, CDR2 YSYEKL. CDR3 length: 12 amino acids. CDR3 loop: CASSQGVNEQYF. Here the CDR3 DNA reads TGCGCCAGCAGCCAGGGAGTCAACGAGCAGTACTTC.

CDR3 amino acids: CASSVGAGEQYF. In nucleotides, the CDR3 is TGTGCCAGCAGTGTAGGAGCGGGAGAGCAGTACTTC. J is TRBJ2-7 and V is TRBV2; 7 bases map to TRBD2. This CDR3 spans 12 amino acids. Germline V lookup: CDR1 SNHLY, CDR2 FYNNEI. Unmatched junction bases numbered 4, after V lost 4 bases and J lost 7 bases.

The rearrangement links TRBV9 to TRBJ2-7; a weak D match, TRBD1 (6 bases). Germline CDR1 SGDLS, CDR2 YYNGEE. The CDR3 is 12 residues long. V was pared by 0 bases and J by 7 bases, with 8 bases between. CDR3 loop: CASSVVGGEQYF. CDR3 bases: TGTGCCAGCAGCGTAGTAGGGGGTGAGCAGTACTTC.

The chain carries TRBV19 and TRBJ1-1; D call uncertain. The CDR3 extends over 13 amino acids. Germline CDR1 and CDR2: LNHDA and SQIVND (reference sequence). V lost 4 bases and J lost 3, with 9 bases in between. The CDR3 DNA reads as TGTGCCAGTAGTAACACCCCAGACACTGAAGCTTTCTTT. It encodes CASSNTPDTEAFF. Drawing the rest from reference TRBV19 and TRBJ1-1, the complete variable domain is DGGITQSPKYLFRKEGQNVTLSCEQNLNHDAMYWYRQDPGQGLRLIYYSQIVNDFQKGDIAEGYSVSREKKESFPLTVTSAQKNPTAFYLCASSNTPDTEAFFGQGTRLTVV.